Sequencing of this TCR beta chain was carried out in a study of CD8 T cells in ankylosing spondylitis. Trimming cost V 0 bases and J 6 bases, with 15 bases left between them. This CDR3 region has 15 residues. Germline values: CDR1 SGHRS, CDR2 YFSETQ. In this sample, this clonotype turned up a few times. TCRdb processed the 5' RACE reads anew with MiXCR; each CDR3 protein has one entry. This table has around 300,000 distinct CDR3 sequences, roughly 14% appearing once. The sample consisted of blood, either unsorted or a sorted T cell fraction (not recorded which). V and J are TRBV5-1 and TRBJ1-1; the D is unclear. This TCR came from a male donor with ankylosing spondylitis or in good health (not recorded which). The CDR3 reads CASSLDRAVSAEAFF. Here the CDR3 DNA reads TGCGCCAGCAGCTTGGATCGGGCCGTAAGTGCTGAAGCTTTCTTT.